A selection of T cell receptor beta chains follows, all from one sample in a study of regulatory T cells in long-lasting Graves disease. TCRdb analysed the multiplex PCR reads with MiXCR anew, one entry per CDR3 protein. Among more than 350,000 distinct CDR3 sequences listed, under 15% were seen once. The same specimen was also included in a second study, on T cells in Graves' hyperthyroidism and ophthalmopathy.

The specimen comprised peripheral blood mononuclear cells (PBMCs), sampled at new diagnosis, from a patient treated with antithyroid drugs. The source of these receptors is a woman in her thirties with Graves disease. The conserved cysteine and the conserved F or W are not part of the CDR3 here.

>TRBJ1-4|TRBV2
ASSEIGRSTNEKLF
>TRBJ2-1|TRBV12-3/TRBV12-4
ASTPILGLAGALNEQF
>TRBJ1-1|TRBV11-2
ASSSGQPNTEAF
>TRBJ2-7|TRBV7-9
ATQLGSYEQY
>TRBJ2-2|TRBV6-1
AALPAGNTGELF
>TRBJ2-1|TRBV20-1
SAKLAAPF
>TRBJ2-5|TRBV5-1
ASSLTVPQETQY
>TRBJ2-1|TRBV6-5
ASSYSTGRSYNEQF
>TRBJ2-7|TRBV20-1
SAAQRGSYEQY
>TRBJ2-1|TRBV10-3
AISVDSYNEQF
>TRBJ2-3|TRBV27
ASSLQTSGRHADTQY
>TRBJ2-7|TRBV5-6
ASSLRRVVTYEQY
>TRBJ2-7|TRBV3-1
ASSPGQGEYEQY
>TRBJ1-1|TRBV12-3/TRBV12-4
ASSFYLGQAF
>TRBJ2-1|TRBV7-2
ASALINTLGGSSYNEQF
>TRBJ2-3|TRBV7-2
ASRPPGTSGRKSTDTQY
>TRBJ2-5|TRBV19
ASSIATGQETQY
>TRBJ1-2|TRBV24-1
ATSDHGTAYGYT
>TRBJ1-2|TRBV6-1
ASNSADGYT
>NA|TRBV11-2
ASSLESFDEQF
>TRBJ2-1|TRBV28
ASSLASKTSGLWYEQF
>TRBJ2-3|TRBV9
ASSVRDVAGAGTDTQY
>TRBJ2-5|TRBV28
ASSLGLAGVRETQY
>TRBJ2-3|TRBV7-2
ASSLGLAGGHGDTQY
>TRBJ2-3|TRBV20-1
SARGTPQGTQY
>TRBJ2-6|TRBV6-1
ASRRGGKTGANVLT
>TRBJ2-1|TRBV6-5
ASSYSRLASSYNEQF
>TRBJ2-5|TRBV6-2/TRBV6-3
ASSWGAKETQY
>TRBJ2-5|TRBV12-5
ASGRSGRETQY
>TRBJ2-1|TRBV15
ATSRAHLRGGDNEQF
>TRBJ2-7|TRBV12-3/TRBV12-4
ASVSSGRPSEQY
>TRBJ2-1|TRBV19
ASGDTGANEQF
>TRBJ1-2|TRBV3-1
ASSQSTGFPHNYGYT
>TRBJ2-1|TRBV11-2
ASSLGQGLAGGPGNEQF
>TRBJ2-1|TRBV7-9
ASSLRARGEQF
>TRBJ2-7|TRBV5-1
ASRSSGISYEQY
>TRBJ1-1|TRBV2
ASSERGNRVIGGTEAF
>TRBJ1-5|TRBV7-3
ASSPGYNQPQH
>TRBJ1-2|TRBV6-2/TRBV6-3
ASSDPPLTDTNYGYT
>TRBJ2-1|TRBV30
AWSVLPGTGSIGEQF
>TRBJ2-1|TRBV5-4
ASRTSGSNEQF
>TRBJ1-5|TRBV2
ASKGTGGRSNQPQH
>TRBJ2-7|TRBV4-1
ASSQEVGAMTYEQY
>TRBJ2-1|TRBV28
ASSQTPASGRVGQF
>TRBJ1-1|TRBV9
ASSFNSVNTEAF
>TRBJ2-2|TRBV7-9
ASGDRVIGELF
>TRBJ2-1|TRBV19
ASSMGTTPYNEQF
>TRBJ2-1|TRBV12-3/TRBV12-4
ASKNLGNEQF
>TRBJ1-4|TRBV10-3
AISNRGEKLF
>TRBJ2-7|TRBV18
ASSQTPDSYEQY
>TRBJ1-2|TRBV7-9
ASSLDSFRGRDGYT